The clone carrying this T cell receptor beta chain has more than one count but fewer than ten. This entry comes from a study of blood T cells in healthy people across ages. About the study: T cells yielded about one barcoded beta molecule per two cells through template switching.

The germline V gene has CDR1 SGHRS and CDR2 YFSETQ. CDR3 length equals 19 residues. The V segment lost 2 bases and the J segment 5 bases; nucleotides outside the gene matches: 15. Primed by a sample-barcoded 5' primer and a J-beta primer mix, a second PCR proceeded for about 7 to 11 cycles. A 12-random-nucleotide template-switch adaptor tagged each cDNA molecule. TCRdb recomputed calls from the 5' RACE reads with MiXCR, one row per CDR3 protein. The sample consists of about 1.5 million distinct CDR3 sequences, roughly 40% of them appearing once. No fewer than 7 million PBMCs went into each sample. V gene TRBV5-1 combines with J gene TRBJ2-7; TRBD2 aligns across 14 bases. Source material: blood. This sequence was found in a woman between 18 and 29 years old in good health. CDR3 in amino acids: CASSLRTGLAGARRNEQYF. DNA for the CDR3: TGCGCCAGCAGCTTAAGAACGGGACTAGCGGGAGCAAGGCGGAACGAGCAGTACTTC.